In this sample, the clone carrying this T cell receptor (beta chain) turned up many times. Its antigen is unknown. TCRdb ran MiXCR on the reads and lists one entry per CDR3 protein. The sample lists tens of thousands of distinct CDR3 sequences, less than 25% occurring once. The CDR3 runs to 15 residues. Germline CDR1 KGHDR, CDR2 SFDVKD. The germline V and J ends were trimmed by 2 bases and 8 bases, with 17 bases remaining between them. The data were obtained in a study of type 1 regulatory T cells. Study-wide results and limits: Tr1 cells had a more restricted TCR repertoire than non-Tr1 cells.

The TCR sequence derives from a human donor in good health. Material for sequencing was cultured type 1 regulatory T (Tr1) cells, either the whole culture or a sorted fraction (not recorded which). The rearrangement links TRBV24-1 to TRBJ1-1; D perhaps matches TRBD1 (5 bases). DNA of the CDR3: TGTGCCACCAGTGATTCGACCGACAGACCTGACGAAGCTTTCTTT. Amino acids: CATSDSTDRPDEAFF.